Below, one TCR beta chain is given with its context. Its antigen is undetermined. Distinct nucleotide sequences in the sample also encode this CDR3. Donors contributed one heparinised blood draw apiece, averaging roughly 0.12 L. CD4+ naive, central memory, regulatory and stem cell-like memory cells were sorted via CD45RO/CCR7/CD25/CD127/CD95/CD27. Sorted cells reached over 95% purity in every population. Germline CDR1 is SGHRS and CDR2 is YFSETQ. This CDR3 spans 16 amino acids. V was pared by 0 bases and J by 2 bases, with 2 bases of the junction left unmatched. The sample comes from a study of beta chain features in type 1 diabetes. Points from the study as a whole: Within each of all four CD4+ subsets, Type 1 diabetes patients had TCRB CDR3s that were moderately but significantly shorter.

The entirety of the isolated RNA underwent reverse transcription, so expressed TCRB transcripts were sequenced. Sequencing used immunoSEQ multiplex PCR; TCRdb keeps in-frame clones, though not all of them. Of roughly 400,000 clones listed, 9.6% are singletons. Source material: central memory CD4+ T cells from blood. This TCR was recovered from a young man with type 1 diabetes. J is TRBJ1-5 and V is TRBV5-1; TRBD1 matches at 10 bases. The CDR3 loop is CASSLGGQGGNQPQHF. CDR3 sequence (DNA): TGCGCCAGCAGCTTGGGAGGACAGGGGGGCAATCAGCCCCAGCATTTT.